This T cell receptor (beta chain) was obtained from a study of vaccination effects on CD4 cells after COVID-19. Before any sequencing was done, the ViraFEST assay used viral peptide pools to expand antigen-specific CD4+ T cells. Subsequent to a culture period of 10 to 11 days, CD4+ T cells were isolated. Two-dose vaccination with either BNT162b2 or mRNA-1273 was given to the participants. Some clones are missing from TCRdb's copy, which holds only in-frame ones; the method was immunoSEQ multiplex PCR. The table records tens of thousands of clones, 72% of them present only once. About this clone: Its antigen remains unidentified.

Here the sequenced sample was CD4+ T cells from PBMCs cultured with HCoV-229E spike peptides, taken after COVID-19 vaccination. This TCR was sampled from a human donor who received a COVID-19 vaccine.

The CDR3 coding sequence is TGTGCCAGTCACGGGGGAAGTGCCTACAATGAGCAGTTCTTC. The encoded protein is CASHGGSAYNEQFF. This sequence joins TRBV6-5 and TRBJ2-1; the D gene is possibly TRBD2 (6 bases). V was trimmed by 9 bases and J by 2 bases, leaving 14 bases between them. CDR1 is MNHEY, CDR2 SVGAGI, per germline. The CDR3 consists of 14 residues.